Sequencing of this TCR beta chain was carried out in a study of blood T cell repertoires in COVID-19 (dated by TCRdb to about 2020). Background on the whole study: The collaborator samples originated in the United States, Italy and Spain and spanned the acute and convalescent phases of COVID-19. The material from the prospective study consisted of cDNA or gDNA derived from T cells, B-cell-depleted T cells, or PBMCs. The dataset comprised deeply sampled blood TCRbeta repertoires from subjects exposed to, actively infected with, or recovered from COVID-19. The repertoires were made available in a free public database intended to serve as a resource for research on the immune response to SARS-CoV-2. Samples came from the ongoing ImmuneRACE study (first 160 participants) plus 1,254 subjects from 6 global collaborators. The sample metadata nearly always contained a de-identified subject ID, COVID-19 status, age in years and sex. Where HLA class I and class II types were available, the types were taken from metadata supplied by the sample provider, not from assay-based typing. The paper as a whole reports these results and caveats: How much clinical and demographic metadata was included differed by source and by participant, and the metadata was provided uncurated.

Reading from cysteine to phenylalanine, the CDR3 counts 15 amino acids. CDR3 DNA only is kept here, 45 bases in frame from base 1. Trimming removed 5 bases from V and 0 bases from J; the gene matches leave 5 bases unexplained. The germline V gene (reference sequence) sets CDR1 to MNHEY and CDR2 to SMNVEV. Collaborating institutions collected whole blood in K2EDTA tubes following their own protocols. For TCRbeta analysis, collaborator samples were shipped as frozen whole blood, as isolated PBMCs, or as DNA extracted from either sample type. With regard to this clone: Which antigen it targets is not known. One base away there is no much larger clone; base qualities are not given.

TCRbeta CDR3 regions were amplified from genomic DNA using the immunoSEQ Assay, a bias-controlled multiplex PCR. The study's processing was this. Within the assay, amplification of reference gene primers was used to estimate how many nucleated cells each sample contained. To quantify the absolute abundance of each unique TCRbeta CDR3 rearrangement, sequence reads were collapsed and filtered. Productive Simpson clonality was computed per sample as the square root of Simpson's diversity index over productive rearrangements. The source is immuneACCESS, and TCRdb retained only in-frame sequences with V and J called. Part of the clones is not carried over; for the studies checked, unresolved V genes explain less than half of this, and the remainder is unexplained. The V and J calls and the clone size are those of that table, but D and trimming were determined from the DNA. For this sample there are about 100,000 clones; 90% to 95% appear just once. About 1% of the sample is in the top ten clones.

This TCR was recovered from a man between 60 and 75 years old with acute or convalescent COVID-19. The sequencing input was peripheral blood. The chain employs TRBV27 and TRBJ1-1, with TRBD1 matching 8 junction bases. Here is the DNA: TGTGCCAGCAGTCTTGGGACAGGAATGAACACTGAAGCTTTCTTT. It translates as CASSLGTGMNTEAFF.